The sequence of this T cell receptor (beta chain) was determined in a study of blood T cell repertoires in COVID-19. Whole-study context: Acute-phase and convalescent COVID-19 samples originated in the United States, Italy and Spain.

V lost 5 bases to trimming and J lost 2 bases; unmatched junction nucleotides: 8. The CDR3 has 16 amino acids. Germline lookup yields CDR1 SGHNT and CDR2 YENEEA. Authors' analysis steps: Reference gene primer amplification gave estimated nucleated cell counts. Sequencing was performed with immunoSEQ multiplex PCR; in TCRdb, only in-frame clones are kept and a portion is missing. The DNA was the basis for D and trimming; V, J and clone size are from that table. The sample contains approximately 190,000 clones, around 80% of which appear only once. This TCR derives from a human donor with acute or convalescent COVID-19. The donor label of this sample is uncertain. V and J are TRBV11-3 and TRBJ2-1; 8 bases match TRBD2. Sequencing was done on a sample of peripheral blood. CDR3 DNA: TGTGCCAGCAGCGCCCGACTAGCGTCAGCCTACAATGAGCAGTTCTTC. It is translated as CASSARLASAYNEQFF.